The 8 T cell receptor beta chains listed next were all sequenced from one sample in a study of shared clonotypes between healthy human individuals. Assay: immunoSEQ multiplex PCR; the TCRdb copy retains only in-frame clones and omits some. Altogether 2 million or so clones are present, roughly 94% being singletons, with the ten largest covering more than 0.1%. The sequencing input was naive CD4+ T cells sorted from blood. Subset: CD45RA+ positively selected. The receptors come from a man younger than 35 in good health.

This rearrangement joins TRBV18 to TRBJ1-2; 7 bases are shared with TRBD1. This CDR3 has 15 amino acids. Per germline, CDR1 KGHSH and CDR2 LQKENI. V shed 2 bases, J shed 2 bases, and the junction held 5 bases outside the gene matches. CDR3 residues: CASSPVGDRNYGYTF. CDR3 coding DNA: TGTGCCAGCTCACCAGTAGGGGACAGAAACTATGGCTACACCTTC. Full variable domain (rest looked up from reference TRBV18 and TRBJ1-2): NAGVMQNPRHLVRRRGQEARLRCSPMKGHSHVYWYRQLPEEGLKFMVYLQKENIIDESGMPKERFSAEFPKEGPSILRIQQVVRGDSAAYFCASSPVGDRNYGYTFGSGTRLTVV.

The chain links TRBV4-1 to TRBJ2-1; D not certain. V was shortened by 1 base and J by 4 bases, with 5 bases between the two germline ends. CDR1 and CDR2 (germline): MGHRA, YSYEKL. The CDR3 covers 13 residues. The CDR3 here is CASSQGLYNEQFF. DNA for the CDR3: TGCGCCAGCAGCCAAGGGCTATACAATGAGCAGTTCTTC.

Concerning this clone: The sample carries other DNA sequences with the same CDR3. This sequence joins TRBV4-3 and TRBJ1-6; D is ambiguous. The germline V and J ends were trimmed by 3 bases and 7 bases, with 7 bases remaining between them. Per germline, CDR1 LGHNA and CDR2 YSLEER. CDR3 size: 13 residues. Here the CDR3 reads CASSQAGNSPLHF. CDR3 in DNA: TGCGCCAGCAGCCAGGCGGGAAATTCACCCCTCCACTTT.

The rearrangement links TRBV7-6 to TRBJ1-2; a weak D match, TRBD1 (5 bases). The V gene lost 5 bases and the J gene lost 5 bases, with 15 bases spanning the gap. The CDR3 length is 14 residues. CDR1 is SGHVS and CDR2 is FNYEAQ in the germline V gene. CDR3 in DNA: TGTGCCAGCAGCGGCCCGGAGGGGCAGTATGGCTACACCTTC. It translates to CASSGPEGQYGYTF.

The gene calls are TRBV7-3 and TRBJ2-3; TRBD2 aligns across 7 bases. Germline loops: CDR1 SGHTA, CDR2 FQGTGA. The CDR3 covers 14 residues. J gave up 5 bases and V 3 bases, and 5 bases lay outside the gene matches. This CDR3 is CASSFNGRGDTQYF. The CDR3 DNA reads as TGTGCCAGCAGCTTCAATGGGAGGGGAGATACGCAGTATTTT.

The chain recombines TRBV2 with TRBJ1-2; 8 bases align to TRBD1. The germline gives CDR1 SNHLY, CDR2 FYNNEI. The CDR3 is made up of 14 amino acids. Trimming removed 6 bases from V and 3 bases from J; junction bases left unmatched: 6. The CDR3 sequence: CASRSYRGDYGYTF. For the CDR3, the DNA is TGTGCCAGCAGGTCGTACAGGGGGGACTATGGCTACACCTTC.

The V call is TRBV6-5, the J call TRBJ2-7; maybe TRBD1 (5 bases). The CDR3 extends over 15 amino acids. Germline V gene lookup returns CDR1 MNHEY and CDR2 SVGAGI. The V and J ends lost 5 bases and 0 bases respectively, with 14 bases between them. The chain's CDR3 is CASSTGRGASYEQYF. CDR3 sequence (DNA): TGTGCCAGCAGTACCGGGCGTGGGGCCTCCTACGAGCAGTACTTC.

The chain uses TRBV5-1 and TRBJ2-7, with 7 bases aligning to TRBD1. V gave up 7 bases and J gave up 3 bases; unmatched junction bases: 13. Germline V gene data show CDR1 as SGHRS and CDR2 as YFSETQ. The CDR3 sequence is 15 residues long. As DNA, the CDR3 is TGCGCCAGCGGTCGTCTACAGGGGTTTAACTACGAGCAGTACTTC. Translating gives CASGRLQGFNYEQYF.